A selection of T cell receptor beta chains follows, all from one sample in a study of siplizumab effects on memory and regulatory T cells. Here immunoSEQ multiplex PCR was the method, and the copy in TCRdb shows in-frame clones only, minus some. The profile covers about 82,000 clones, with 87% appearing a single time and about 1.4% taken by the ten largest. What was sequenced was Tregs sorted from blood. The origin of the receptors is a human donor in good health. The CDR3 runs from the conserved cysteine through the conserved F or W. Each record gives: CDR3 protein, CDR3 DNA, D gene, V gene, J gene, clone size. D genes are given only for firm matches. Where a row states a size, it is once, few, many or the class of an expanded clone; other rows omit it.

CASSRDRSHYGYTF	TGTGCCAGCAGTAGGGACAGATCCCACTATGGCTACACCTTC	TRBD1	TRBV6-4	TRBJ1-2	.
CASSWSLDTEAFF	TGTGCCAGCAGCTGGAGCCTCGACACTGAAGCTTTCTTT	.	TRBV7-7	TRBJ1-1	.
CASSLLGAPNYGYTF	TGCGCCAGCAGCTTGTTGGGGGCGCCTAACTATGGCTACACCTTC	.	TRBV5-1	TRBJ1-2	.
CASSRDRQETQYF	TGTGCCAGCAGCCGGGACCGACAAGAGACCCAGTACTTC	.	TRBV5-4	TRBJ2-5	.
CASSRNDISGNTIYF	TGCGCCAGCAGCCGAAACGACATATCTGGAAACACCATATATTTT	.	TRBV4-3	TRBJ1-3	.
CAWSAPDRYNSPLHF	TGTGCCTGGAGTGCTCCCGACAGATATAATTCACCCCTCCACTTT	.	TRBV30	TRBJ1-6	.
CASSQDLDQPQHF	TGCGCCAGCAGCCAAGATCTGGATCAGCCCCAGCATTTT	.	TRBV4-3	TRBJ1-5	.
CAWSTDFRQFF	TGTGCCTGGAGTACGGACTTTAGACAGTTCTTC	.	TRBV30	TRBJ2-1	.
CASSVDLSRGGTQYF	TGTGCCAGCAGCGTAGATCTTTCCCGCGGGGGGACCCAGTACTTC	TRBD2	TRBV9	TRBJ2-5	.
CASSLTGDTGELFF	TGTGCCAGCAGCTTAACAGGGGACACCGGGGAGCTGTTTTTT	TRBD1	TRBV7-9	TRBJ2-2	.
CASSVEGYEQYF	TGTGCCAGCAGCGTAGAAGGATACGAGCAGTACTTC	.	TRBV9	TRBJ2-7	.
CASSLGGQETQYF	TGTGCCAGCAGCCTGGGGGGCCAAGAGACCCAGTACTTC	.	TRBV9	TRBJ2-5	once
CASRSRDREAQPQHF	TGTGCCAGTAGGAGCCGGGACAGGGAGGCTCAGCCCCAGCATTTT	TRBD1	TRBV19	TRBJ1-5	once
CAISRTPTNTGELFF	TGTGCCATCAGTCGGACGCCTACGAACACCGGGGAGCTGTTTTTT	.	TRBV10-3	TRBJ2-2	.
CASKRQINYEQYF	TGTGCCAGCAAACGGCAGATTAACTACGAGCAGTACTTC	.	TRBV2	TRBJ2-7	.
CASSFQVGELFF	TGTGCCAGCAGCTTTCAAGTCGGGGAGCTGTTTTTT	.	TRBV7-9	TRBJ2-2	.
CASSPGGRSPDTQYF	TGTGCCAGCAGCCCGGGGGGGCGTTCGCCAGATACGCAGTATTTT	TRBD2	TRBV9	TRBJ2-3	.
CATKGDLNTEAFF	TGTGCCACCAAAGGGGACCTAAACACTGAAGCTTTCTTT	.	TRBV15	TRBJ1-1	.
CSVKQGLSYGYTF	TGCAGCGTTAAACAGGGCTTGAGCTATGGCTACACCTTC	.	TRBV29-1	TRBJ1-2	.
CASSSTGPYTEAFF	TGTGCCAGCAGCTCGACAGGGCCCTACACTGAAGCTTTCTTT	TRBD1	TRBV7-9	TRBJ1-1	.
CASSAGGDYGYTF	TGCGCCAGCAGTGCAGGGGGGGACTATGGCTACACCTTC	TRBD1	TRBV5-1	TRBJ1-2	once
CAWSVLSVGTEAFF	TGTGCCTGGAGTGTACTCTCGGTCGGTACTGAAGCTTTCTTT	.	TRBV30	TRBJ1-1	.
CASSSGQNPYGYTF	TGTGCCAGCAGTTCGGGACAGAATCCCTATGGCTACACCTTC	TRBD1	TRBV28	TRBJ1-2	.
CASRDGYEQYF	TGTGCCAGCAGAGACGGGTACGAGCAGTACTTC	.	TRBV2	TRBJ2-7	.
CASSQEGRLYYEQYF	TGCGCCAGCAGCCAAGAGGGCAGACTATACTACGAGCAGTACTTC	.	TRBV4-1	TRBJ2-7	.
CASSWNYEQYF	TGTGCCAGCAGCTGGAACTACGAGCAGTACTTC	.	TRBV5-4	TRBJ2-7	.
CASSQDETQYF	TGTGCCAGCTCCCAAGACGAGACCCAGTACTTC	.	TRBV18	TRBJ2-5	.
CASSVLIGDRGFYYEQYF	TGTGCCAGCAGTGTACTAATTGGGGACAGGGGCTTCTACTACGAGCAGTACTTC	TRBD1	TRBV28	TRBJ2-7	.
CASSPLVFGTDTQYF	TGTGCCAGCAGCCCGCTTGTCTTTGGCACAGATACGCAGTATTTT	.	TRBV7-9	TRBJ2-3	.
CASSLVTDTQYF	TGCGCCAGCAGCTTGGTTACAGATACGCAGTATTTT	.	TRBV5-1	TRBJ2-3	.
CASSQTRGQYYEQYF	TGTGCCAGCAGCCAAACCCGGGGACAGTACTACGAGCAGTACTTC	TRBD1	TRBV7-2	TRBJ2-7	.
CASSSGPAGNEKLFF	TGTGCCAGCAGTTCCGGGCCGGCTGGGAATGAAAAACTGTTTTTT	.	TRBV6-5	TRBJ1-4	once
CASSENRGWGYTF	TGTGCCAGCAGTGAAAACAGGGGATGGGGCTACACCTTC	TRBD1	TRBV6-1	TRBJ1-2	.
CAWSVLGAVSYEQYF	TGTGCCTGGAGTGTACTGGGGGCCGTCTCCTACGAGCAGTACTTC	.	TRBV30	TRBJ2-7	.
CASSEQSNSNQPQHF	TGTGCCAGCAGTGAACAATCCAATAGCAATCAGCCCCAGCATTTT	.	TRBV2	TRBJ1-5	few
CASSERQGNYEQYF	TGTGCCAGCAGTGAAAGGCAGGGTAACTACGAGCAGTACTTC	.	TRBV6-1	TRBJ2-7	.
CASSLAGVYEQYF	TGCGCCAGCAGTCTAGCGGGGGTCTACGAGCAGTACTTC	TRBD2	TRBV5-1	TRBJ2-7	.
CASSRQTAPDSSYEQYF	TGTGCCAGCAGCCGACAGACCGCCCCGGACAGCTCCTACGAGCAGTACTTC	.	TRBV4-2	TRBJ2-7	.
CASSYSSGVYGYTF	TGTGCCAGCAGTTACTCGTCCGGAGTCTATGGCTACACCTTC	.	TRBV6-5	TRBJ1-2	.
CASAGVLGEQYF	TGTGCCAGCGCAGGGGTTTTAGGCGAGCAGTACTTC	.	TRBV18	TRBJ2-7	.
CASSARFREGNTEAFF	TGTGCCAGCAGTGCCCGATTCAGGGAGGGGAACACTGAAGCTTTCTTT	.	TRBV6-1	TRBJ1-1	.
CSADRGGYTF	TGCAGTGCTGACAGAGGCGGCTACACCTTC	.	TRBV20-1	TRBJ1-2	.
CASSAQGLGGYTF	TGCGCCAGCAGCGCACAGGGGCTGGGTGGCTACACCTTC	TRBD1	TRBV4-3	TRBJ1-2	.
CASSPGTGAYNEQFF	TGTGCCAGCTCACCCGGGACCGGTGCCTACAATGAGCAGTTCTTC	.	TRBV18	TRBJ2-1	.
CASSLLGLSYGYTF	TGTGCCAGCAGCTTGCTCGGGTTGTCCTATGGCTACACCTTC	.	TRBV7-9	TRBJ1-2	few
CASSSRGGTNEKLFF	TGTGCCAGCAGCTCCCGGGGGGGTACGAATGAAAAACTGTTTTTT	.	TRBV7-9	TRBJ1-4	.
CSVEGTDYSDTQYF	TGCAGCGTTGAAGGGACCGACTATTCAGATACGCAGTATTTT	.	TRBV29-1	TRBJ2-3	.
CASSLYRPGLGQGQQYF	TGTGCCAGCAGTTTATACCGTCCGGGACTCGGCCAGGGTCAGCAGTACTTC	.	TRBV27	TRBJ2-7	.
CASSGRQGRTEAFF	TGTGCCAGCAGCGGACGACAGGGAAGGACTGAAGCTTTCTTT	TRBD1	TRBV7-2	TRBJ1-1	.
CASSTGQGGNEQFF	TGTGCCAGCAGCACGGGACAGGGAGGCAATGAGCAGTTCTTC	TRBD1	TRBV7-7	TRBJ2-1	.
CASSADRGGEKLFF	TGTGCCAGCAGCGCAGACAGGGGGGGTGAAAAACTGTTTTTT	TRBD1	TRBV9	TRBJ1-4	.
CAIQGYAEAFF	TGTGCCATCCAGGGTTATGCTGAAGCTTTCTTT	.	TRBV10-3	TRBJ1-1	.
CASSQPGGWVGGKSTDTQYF	TGCGCCAGCAGCCAGCCAGGAGGATGGGTGGGGGGGAAAAGCACAGATACGCAGTATTTT	TRBD2	TRBV4-1	TRBJ2-3	.
CASSPRGGGGTDTQYF	TGTGCCAGCTCACCACGGGGTGGCGGGGGCACAGATACGCAGTATTTT	.	TRBV18	TRBJ2-3	.
CASKGQGTGELFF	TGTGCCAGCAAGGGGCAGGGGACCGGGGAGCTGTTTTTT	.	TRBV2	TRBJ2-2	.
CASRGGPKNEQFF	TGTGCCAGTAGGGGGGGGCCGAAGAATGAGCAGTTCTTC	.	TRBV19	TRBJ2-1	.
CASSQDWGTERVETQYF	TGCGCCAGCAGCCAAGATTGGGGGACGGAGAGGGTAGAGACCCAGTACTTC	.	TRBV4-3	TRBJ2-5	once